This TCR beta chain derives from a study of glioma-infiltrating T cells after dendritic cell vaccination. Study in general: Patients had newly diagnosed or recurrent glioblastoma and received dendritic cell vaccines. Autologous tumor lysate was loaded overnight onto monocyte-derived dendritic cells grown seven days with IL-4 and GM-CSF. Study results and limitations: Few patients contributed both blood and tumor specimens.

PBMC sampling occurred before vaccination, two weeks after the third dose, and at progression. Profiled with immunoSEQ multiplex PCR; TCRdb holds only in-frame clones, not every one. The sample shows about 95,000 clones, 85% to 90% of them seen only once. Regarding this clone: Its antigen remains unidentified.

CDR3 length equals 16 residues. Per the germline V gene, CDR1 is LNHDA and CDR2 is SQIVND (reference sequence). Trimming took 7 bases from V and 4 from J, leaving 19 bases between them. The source material was blood, sampled before dendritic cell vaccination. The J gene is TRBJ2-2, the V gene TRBV19; a possible D gene is TRBD1 (6 bases). The TCR originated in a human donor with glioblastoma. This chain's CDR3 is CASTRGMGRGTGELFF. CDR3 in DNA: TGTGCCAGTACGAGGGGGATGGGTAGAGGCACCGGGGAGCTGTTTTTT. Based on the CDR3 plus reference TRBV19 and TRBJ2-2, the full variable domain is DGGITQSPKYLFRKEGQNVTLSCEQNLNHDAMYWYRQDPGQGLRLIYYSQIVNDFQKGDIAEGYSVSREKKESFPLTVTSAQKNPTAFYLCASTRGMGRGTGELFFGEGSRLTVL.